This T cell receptor (beta chain) was documented in a study of long-term antiretroviral therapy in people with HIV. The assay, immunoSEQ v3.0, was run at survey level. Per-sample TRB depth target: roughly 35,000-55,000 T-cell genomes. Profiled with immunoSEQ multiplex PCR; TCRdb holds only in-frame clones, not every one. In the table there are 48,000 or so clones, about 86% of which are singletons. Participants who had HIV were, without exception, treated in the United States. The CDR3 has 13 residues. Germline values: CDR1 SGHRS, CDR2 YFSETQ. V lost 3 bases to trimming and J lost 1 base, with 7 bases between them. Remarks on this clone: What it binds is unknown.

General observations from the study: The study found that diversity rose after ART but stayed below transplant donor controls. Pre-ART clonal expansion yielded clones that dominated the repertoire at all time points.

This chain joins TRBV5-1 and TRBJ2-5; D is ambiguous. This TCR derives from a woman aged 18 to 35 with HIV. Material: unsorted PBMCs, obtained 0.8 years after starting antiretroviral therapy. The chain's CDR3 is CASSYHTQETQYF. Here the CDR3 DNA reads TGCGCCAGCAGCTACCACACCCAAGAGACCCAGTACTTC.